This T cell receptor beta chain stems from a study of CD8+ T cells in alopecia areata. Study-wide background: Patients given treatment had severity scored by the percentage of scalp area affected.

Germline V lookup: CDR1 GTSNPN, CDR2 SVGIG (reference sequence). CDR3 length: 14 residues. V was trimmed by 0 bases and J by 4 bases, leaving 13 bases between them. Regarding the study as a whole: Expanded CD8+ clones among the top 100, and scalp clonality, were significantly decreased by tofacitinib. Normal scalp had lower clonality than lesional scalp, with alopecia totalis/universalis lesions showing this most strongly. Having just one nonresponder leaves the connection between baseline CD8+ expansion and response unresolved.

Treatment defined: oral pan-JAK inhibitor, 5-10 mg twice daily. This clone appeared a single time. Its antigen is currently unknown. Extracted RNA was reverse transcribed into cDNA, the sequencing template. The data were produced by immunoSEQ multiplex PCR, yet TCRdb's version contains in-frame clones alone and is incomplete. The data show approximately 170,000 clones, around 59% seen once. The sample was CD4+ T cells sorted from blood, taken at week 24, from a patient treated with tofacitinib. The chain is built from TRBV30 and TRBJ2-7; no clear D gene. This TCR was sampled from a human donor with alopecia areata. The CDR3, as DNA: TGTGCCTGGAGTGTAAGGTTTTTGGGATACGAGCAGTACTTC. Translating it yields CAWSVRFLGYEQYF.